These 3 T cell receptor beta chains share one sample of origin, sequenced in a study of T cells in Graves' hyperthyroidism and ophthalmopathy. It was RNA transcripts that yielded the amplified TCR beta CDR3 regions. The TCR CDR3 was amplified in a first-round RT-PCR using the HTBI primer set. MiXCR, run by TCRdb on the multiplex PCR reads, gives a single entry per CDR3 protein. The table records approximately 620,000 distinct CDR3 sequences, 15% to 20% of them present only once. The material sequenced was blood. The receptors here all came from a middle-aged woman with Graves' ophthalmopathy.

The CDR3 nucleotides read TGTGCCACCAGCAGAGATAGCGCGCCCCGGGCCGGGGAGCTGTTTTTT. It specifies CATSRDSAPRAGELFF. The chain links TRBV15 to TRBJ2-2; D is perhaps TRBD2 (5 bases). The V gene's germline CDR1 is LNHNV and CDR2 YYDKDF (reference sequence). The CDR3 spans 16 residues. V was clipped by 0 bases and J by 6 bases, with 14 bases between them.

This rearrangement joins TRBV28 to TRBJ1-3, with unresolved D. CDR1 and CDR2 from the germline V gene are MDHEN and SYDVKM. The V gene lost 3 bases and the J gene lost 4 bases, with 13 bases spanning the gap. The CDR3 extends over 15 amino acids. DNA of the CDR3: TGTGCCAGCAGTTTCTCTAACGGAGCAGGAAACACCATATATTTT. It is translated as CASSFSNGAGNTIYF. Together with reference TRBV28 and TRBJ1-3, the CDR3 gives the full variable domain: DVKVTQSSRYLVKRTGEKVFLECVQDMDHENMFWYRQDPGLGLRLIYFSYDVKMKEKGDIPEGYSVSREKKERFSLILESASTNQTSMYLCASSFSNGAGNTIYFGEGSWLTVV.

Only a few counts were recorded for this clonotype. The chain couples TRBV7-9 to TRBJ2-1; D possibly uses TRBD1 or TRBD2 (5 bases each). The CDR3 totals 15 residues. CDR1 and CDR2 from the germline V gene are SEHNR and FQNEAQ (reference sequence). V gave up 7 bases and J gave up 8 bases, with 21 bases separating them. The CDR3 nucleotides read TGTGCCAGCACTAGCTTAGGGGAGCTGCCCGATGAGCAGTTCTTC. Protein sequence: CASTSLGELPDEQFF. The full variable domain, with the rest looked up from reference TRBV7-9 and TRBJ2-1, is DTGVSQNPRHKITKRGQNVTFRCDPISEHNRLYWYRQTLGQGPEFLTYFQNEAQLEKSRLLSDRFSAERPKGSFSTLEIQRTEQGDSAMYLCASTSLGELPDEQFFGPGTRLTVL.